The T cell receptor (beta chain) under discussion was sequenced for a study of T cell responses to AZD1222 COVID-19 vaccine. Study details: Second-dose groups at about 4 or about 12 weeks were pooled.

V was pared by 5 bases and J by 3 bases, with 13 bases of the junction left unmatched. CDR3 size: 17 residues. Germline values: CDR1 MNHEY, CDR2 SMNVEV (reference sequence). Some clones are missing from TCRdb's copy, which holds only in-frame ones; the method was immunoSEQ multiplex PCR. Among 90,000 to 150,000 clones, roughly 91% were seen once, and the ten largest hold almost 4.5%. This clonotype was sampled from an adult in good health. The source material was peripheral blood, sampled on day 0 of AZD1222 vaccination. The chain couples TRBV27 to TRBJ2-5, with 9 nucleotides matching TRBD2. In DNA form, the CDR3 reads TGTGCCAGCAGTCCGCCAGCGGGAGGTTTGGGAGAAGAGACCCAGTACTTC. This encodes CASSPPAGGLGEETQYF.